One and the same sample provided the 26 T cell receptor beta chains below, sequenced in a study of beta chain features in type 1 diabetes. Study-wide results and caveats: TCRB CDR3 length was moderately but significantly reduced in all four CD4+ subsets of Type 1 diabetes patients.

These receptors have no known antigen. Since all of the isolated RNA was reverse transcribed, expressed TCRB transcripts were what got sequenced. Sequencing used immunoSEQ multiplex PCR; TCRdb keeps in-frame clones, though not all of them. In the table there are more than 550,000 clones, over 13% of which are singletons. Input material: naive CD4+ T cells from blood. The receptors derive from a man between 18 and 35 years old with type 1 diabetes.

This chain joins TRBV9 and TRBJ2-3; weak D call: TRBD2 (5 bases). CDR3 size: 17 residues. Trimming pared 4 bases from V and 0 bases from J, leaving 18 bases between. The germline V gene has CDR1 SGDLS and CDR2 YYNGEE. CDR3 sequence: CASSPLGESGSTDTQYF. DNA for the CDR3: TGTGCCAGCAGCCCCCTAGGTGAGAGCGGCAGCACAGATACGCAGTATTTT.

The chain couples TRBV5-4 to TRBJ2-5, with TRBD2 matching over 9 bases. Germline assignment: CDR1 SGHNT and CDR2 YYREEE (reference sequence). Losses at the gene ends were 0 bases for V and 3 bases for J; bases not matched to a gene: 3. The CDR3 extends over 15 amino acids. The CDR3: CASSLGGLAKETQYF. CDR3 coding DNA: TGTGCCAGCAGCTTGGGGGGACTAGCAAAAGAGACCCAGTACTTC.

In its sample, this clone was seen a few times. The rearrangement joins TRBV2 to TRBJ2-5; D is unclear. Between the trimmed V and J ends, which lost 5 bases and 5 bases, there was a span of 6 bases. This CDR3 spans 11 amino acids. The germline CDR1 and CDR2 sequences are SNHLY and FYNNEI. The CDR3 reads CASSPTETQYF. CDR3 DNA: TGTGCCAGCAGTCCTACCGAGACCCAGTACTTC.

The chain uses TRBV28 and TRBJ2-7; the D is unclear. The CDR3 loop spans 13 amino acids. V lost 6 bases to trimming and J lost 2 bases, with 11 bases between them. CDR1 and CDR2 (germline): MDHEN, SYDVKM. This CDR3 reads CASRRTDTYEQYF. CDR3 in DNA: TGTGCCAGCAGGCGGACGGATACCTACGAGCAGTACTTC.

Of note for this clone: The junction departs from the called germline gene at one end, perhaps through a read error. This sequence joins TRBV18 and TRBJ2-3, with a weak D call TRBD2 (6 bases). CDR3 length equals 14 residues. The germline gives CDR1 KGHSH, CDR2 LQKENI. The CDR3 bases are TGTGCCAGCACACCAACGGGAGTCACAGATACGCAGTATTTT. As protein: CASTPTGVTDTQYF.

This clone was counted between two and nine times. This rearrangement joins TRBV7-9 to TRBJ2-3, with 11 nucleotides matching TRBD2. Germline-derived CDR1 and CDR2 are SEHNR and FQNEAQ (reference sequence). This CDR3 spans 14 amino acids. V shed 3 bases and J 4 bases; nucleotides not matched to a gene: 0. In DNA, the CDR3 is TGTGCCAGCAGCTTGGGACTAGCGGCAGATACGCAGTATTTT. As protein: CASSLGLAADTQYF.

A few counts support this clone. The chain employs TRBV28 and TRBJ2-2; no reliable D call. V lost 6 bases, J lost 3 bases, and 17 bases lay in between. The CDR3 spans 16 residues. Germline values: CDR1 MDHEN, CDR2 SYDVKM. CDR3 sequence: CASSHVPPMDTGELFF. In DNA form, the CDR3 reads TGTGCCAGCAGCCATGTTCCCCCGATGGACACCGGGGAGCTGTTTTTT.

About this clone: One end of the junction is discordant with germline, which a read error may explain. The rearrangement uses TRBV30 and TRBJ1-6; maybe TRBD1 (5 bases). The CDR3 is 12 residues long. Germline V gene sequence: CDR1 GTSNPN, CDR2 SVGIG (reference sequence). CDR3: CSMGRNNSPLHF. CDR3 coding DNA: TGCTCGATGGGACGTAATAATTCACCCCTCCACTTT. The whole variable domain, remainder taken from reference TRBV30 and TRBJ1-6, is SQTIHQWPATLVQPVGSPLSLECTVEGTSNPNLYWYRQAAGRGLQLLFYSVGIGQISSEVPQNLSASRPQDRQFILSSKKLLLSDSGFYLCSMGRNNSPLHFGNGTRLTVT.

The J gene is TRBJ2-2, the V gene TRBV5-6; D not resolved. CDR1 and CDR2 (germline): SGHDT, YYEEEE. The V end lost 2 bases, the J end lost 0 bases, and 5 bases lay between the germline ends. The CDR3 spans 14 residues. The DNA of the CDR3 is TGTGCCAGCAGCTTTTACCCGAACACCGGGGAGCTGTTTTTT. This gives the protein CASSFYPNTGELFF.

A few counts support this clone. V gene TRBV5-1 combines with J gene TRBJ2-1, with TRBD2 as a possible D gene (5 bases). Looked up from germline, CDR1 is SGHRS and CDR2 is YFSETQ. V lost 4 bases and J 0 bases, leaving 5 bases between the germline ends. CDR3 length: 13 amino acids. The DNA of the CDR3 is TGCGCCAGCAGCCGGGACTCCTACAATGAGCAGTTCTTC. Translating gives CASSRDSYNEQFF. The full variable domain, its missing parts supplied by reference TRBV5-1 and TRBJ2-1, is KAGVTQTPRYLIKTRGQQVTLSCSPISGHRSVSWYQQTPGQGLQFLFEYFSETQRNKGNFPGRFSGRQFSNSRSEMNVSTLELGDSALYLCASSRDSYNEQFFGPGTRLTVL.

This clone has only a few counts. The chain is built from TRBV20-1 and TRBJ2-5; no firm D call. The CDR3 runs 11 residues. The germline V gene has CDR1 DFQATT and CDR2 SNEGSKA (reference sequence). CDR3 residues: CRPTGKETQYF. The CDR3 coding sequence is TGCAGGCCCACTGGGAAAGAGACCCAGTACTTC.

J is TRBJ2-1 and V is TRBV29-1, with 9 positions matching TRBD2. V shed 3 bases and J 6 bases; nucleotides not matched to a gene: 6. The CDR3 covers 14 residues. From germline, CDR1 is SQVTM and CDR2 ANQGSEA. This CDR3 is CSVDIAGVANEQFF. CDR3 in DNA: TGCAGCGTTGATATAGCGGGAGTGGCCAATGAGCAGTTCTTC.

A few counts support this clone. The V and J genes are TRBV25-1 and TRBJ2-7; D possibly corresponds to TRBD1 (5 bases). The V gene lost 6 bases and the J gene lost 1 base, with 7 bases spanning the gap. This CDR3 has 12 amino acids. The germline V gene has CDR1 MGHDK and CDR2 SYGVNS. CDR3 DNA sequence: TGTGCCAGCAGACAGGATTCCTACGAGCAGTACTTC. This sequence encodes CASRQDSYEQYF.

This clone occurred a few times. The gene calls are TRBV29-1 and TRBJ1-5; the D is unclear. Germline V CDR1 and CDR2: SQVTM, ANQGSEA. The CDR3 is 12 amino acids. The V gene lost 4 bases and the J gene lost 3 bases, with 7 bases spanning the gap. For the CDR3, the DNA is TGCAGCGTTGGGGAGCACAATCAGCCCCAGCATTTT. Protein sequence: CSVGEHNQPQHF.

The table lists this clone with a few counts. The chain joins TRBV5-5 to TRBJ2-1; 13 nucleotides align to TRBD2. CDR1 and CDR2 from the germline V gene are SGHKS and YYEKEE (reference sequence). CDR3 length: 17 residues. J lost 2 bases, V lost 2 bases, and 4 bases had no gene match. CDR3 protein: CASSLGLAGVAYNEQFF. In DNA, the CDR3 is TGTGCCAGCAGCTTAGGACTAGCGGGGGTAGCCTACAATGAGCAGTTCTTC.

V is TRBV19 and J is TRBJ2-7; D is uncertain. CDR1 LNHDA and CDR2 SQIVND come from the germline V gene (reference sequence). The CDR3 spans 14 residues. The V gene lost 5 bases and the J gene lost 0 bases, with 11 bases spanning the gap. DNA of the CDR3: TGTGCCAGTAGTGTCTTGGTTGGCTCCTACGAGCAGTACTTC. It codes for CASSVLVGSYEQYF.

The rearrangement links TRBV4-1 to TRBJ2-7; TRBD2 matches 9 bases. CDR1 and CDR2 from the germline V gene are MGHRA and YSYEKL. The V segment lost 4 bases and the J segment 5 bases; nucleotides outside the gene matches: 15. The CDR3 runs to 17 residues. DNA of the CDR3: TGCGCCAGCAGCCCCCTCGGAACTAGCGGGCTGGGAAACGAGCAGTACTTC. It is translated as CASSPLGTSGLGNEQYF.

This clone was counted a few times. The V gene is TRBV30, the J gene TRBJ1-3; possibly TRBD1 for D (6 bases). The germline CDR1 and CDR2 sequences are GTSNPN and SVGIG (reference sequence). There are 14 residues in the CDR3. Trimming removed 4 bases at V and 3 bases at J, with 13 bases between. CDR3 sequence: CAWMAVTGGNTIYF. The CDR3 coding sequence is TGTGCCTGGATGGCGGTGACAGGTGGAAACACCATATATTTT.

The chain recombines TRBV2 with TRBJ2-1; TRBD1 is a possible D gene (5 bases). CDR1 and CDR2 from the germline V gene are SNHLY and FYNNEI. The V gene lost 2 bases and the J gene lost 6 bases, with 14 bases spanning the gap. This CDR3 contains 15 residues. CDR3: CASSEWGQGSNEQFF. In nucleotides, the CDR3 is TGTGCCAGCAGTGAATGGGGCCAGGGAAGCAATGAGCAGTTCTTC. Using reference TRBV2 and TRBJ2-1 for the parts outside the CDR3, the full variable domain is EPEVTQTPSHQVTQMGQEVILRCVPISNHLYFYWYRQILGQKVEFLVSFYNNEISEKSEIFDDQFSVERPDGSNFTLKIRSTKLEDSAMYFCASSEWGQGSNEQFFGPGTRLTVL.

In this sample, this clone turned up a few times. The chain joins TRBV5-4 to TRBJ1-2, with D possibly TRBD1 on 5 matching bases. Germline CDR1 is SGHNT and CDR2 is YYREEE (reference sequence). The CDR3 has 14 residues. Trimming took off 6 bases at V and 3 bases at J, with 15 bases between the two ends. The chain's CDR3 is CASNQGSGYYGYTF. CDR3 in DNA: TGTGCCAGCAATCAGGGATCAGGGTACTATGGCTACACCTTC.

In its sample, this clone was seen a few times. The chain joins TRBV7-2 to TRBJ2-1; D is uncertain. This CDR3 contains 15 residues. Germline CDR1 SGHTA, CDR2 FQGNSA. The V end was cut by 1 base, the J end by 1 base, with 8 bases between. The CDR3 loop is CASSLGQTSYNEQFF. Here the CDR3 DNA reads TGTGCCAGCAGCTTAGGGCAGACTTCCTACAATGAGCAGTTCTTC.

V and J are TRBV13 and TRBJ2-7, with TRBD2 as a possible D gene (5 bases). V lost 4 bases to trimming and J lost 8 bases, with 15 bases between them. Germline V gives CDR1 PRHDT, CDR2 FYEKMQ (reference sequence). The CDR3 consists of 13 residues. CDR3 amino acids: CASSSRELRKQYF. CDR3 DNA sequence: TGTGCCAGCAGCTCGAGGGAACTACGAAAGCAGTACTTC.

The chain links TRBV29-1 to TRBJ1-2, with D uncertain. The germline V gene encodes CDR1 SQVTM and CDR2 ANQGSEA. Trimming took off 1 base at V and 4 bases at J, with 7 bases between the two ends. This CDR3 has 12 amino acids. The DNA of the CDR3 is TGCAGCGTTGAAGGAGGGTCCTATGGCTACACCTTC. This encodes CSVEGGSYGYTF.

This clone was detected only a few times. The same CDR3 arises from other DNA sequences in this sample as well. This sequence joins TRBV7-6 and TRBJ2-3; D may match TRBD1 or TRBD2 (7 bases each). Germline CDR1 SGHVS, CDR2 FNYEAQ. The CDR3 length is 13 residues. The ends were cut back, 8 bases at V and 1 base at J, with 10 bases in the middle. The CDR3 sequence: CASSGGGTDTQYF. DNA of the CDR3: TGTGCCAGCTCAGGGGGGGGCACAGATACGCAGTATTTT.

This clone came up a few times. The chain has TRBV29-1 and TRBJ2-5; a weak D match, TRBD1 (6 bases). CDR1 is SQVTM and CDR2 is ANQGSEA in the germline V gene. Trimming took off 8 bases at V and 5 bases at J, with 12 bases between the two ends. The CDR3 covers 11 residues. DNA for the CDR3: TGCAGCTCAGGGGCAGGGGAGACCCAGTACTTC. Its protein product is CSSGAGETQYF.

CDR3 bases: TGTGCCAGCAGCGCGGACAGGGGGGACTACGAGCAGTACTTC. It specifies CASSADRGDYEQYF. The rearrangement joins TRBV2 to TRBJ2-7; TRBD1 aligns across 10 bases. CDR3 length equals 14 residues. J was trimmed by 3 bases and V by 6 bases; bases with no gene match: 5. CDR1 is SNHLY and CDR2 is FYNNEI in the germline V gene.